The TCR beta chain under discussion was sequenced for a study of identical twins. Study findings and constraints: Conclusions relied on cross-sectional statistical analysis, not following the same donors. Excess sharing between twins was weaker in beta out-of-frame sequences.

TCRdb used MiXCR to reprocess the 5' RACE reads, holding one entry per CDR3 protein. The sample has about 480,000 distinct CDR3 sequences; approximately 15% are singletons. This clonotype was observed a handful of times. The target antigen is unknown. The sample was also reused in another study, on yellow fever vaccine responses in identical twins.

Input material: CD4+ T cells sorted from blood. This TCR came from a woman aged 18-29 years in good health.

As DNA, the CDR3 is TGTGCCAGCAGCCCAAGGTCAGGGGATGGCTACACCTTC. It yields the protein CASSPRSGDGYTF. This chain links TRBV11-2 with TRBJ1-2; the D gene is possibly TRBD1 (6 bases). Germline V gene data show CDR1 as SGHAT and CDR2 as FQNNGV. This CDR3 is built from 13 residues. V was clipped by 5 bases and J by 6 bases, with 13 bases between them.